The 14 T cell receptor beta chains below all came from one sample that was sequenced in a study of control samples from healthy donors and cancer patients. TCRdb keeps only in-frame clones here, not all; method: immunoSEQ multiplex PCR. The sample comprises about 120,000 clones, around nine tenths of which are singletons, and around 2.3% rests with the top ten. The sample consisted of blood. The receptors were sampled from a middle-aged man in good health.

V usage is TRBV18 and J usage is TRBJ1-3; perhaps TRBD1 as D (5 bases). Germline-derived CDR1 and CDR2 are KGHSH and LQKENI. With 6 bases removed from V and 2 bases from J, the gap between germline ends came to 11 bases. The CDR3 runs to 14 residues. This CDR3 reads CASSGDGTGNTIYF. Written as DNA, the CDR3 is TGTGCCAGCTCCGGGGACGGAACTGGAAACACCATATATTTT.

The rearrangement joins TRBV4-1 to TRBJ2-3; either TRBD1 or TRBD2 may supply D (5 bases each). The germline V gene has CDR1 MGHRA and CDR2 YSYEKL. V was pared by 5 bases and J by 1 base, with 13 bases between. The CDR3 loop spans 15 amino acids. CDR3 region: CASSTLGGRTDTQYF. The CDR3, as DNA: TGCGCCAGCAGCACCCTTGGGGGACGCACAGATACGCAGTATTTT.

J is TRBJ1-1 and V is TRBV5-4; D gene ambiguous. The V gene's germline CDR1 is SGHNT and CDR2 YYREEE (reference sequence). This CDR3 is 14 amino acids long. Deletions cut 2 bases from V and 2 bases from J, with 10 bases between. DNA for the CDR3: TGTGCCAGCAGCTTTAGGCAGATCAACACTGAAGCTTTCTTT. Its translation is CASSFRQINTEAFF.

The rearrangement links TRBV30 to TRBJ1-3; 9 bases are a match to TRBD1. The CDR3 runs to 15 residues. Germline trimming cut 8 bases from V and 2 bases from J; bases unmatched to any gene: 10. The germline V gene has CDR1 GTSNPN and CDR2 SVGIG (reference sequence). This chain's CDR3 is CARRSGTGTGNTIYF. The CDR3 region has the DNA TGTGCCAGGCGATCCGGGACAGGGACTGGAAACACCATATATTTT.

Regarding this clone: The junction and the germline gene differ at one end; a read error may be behind it. V usage is TRBV15 and J usage is TRBJ2-7, with D possibly matching TRBD2 (7 bases). The CDR3 is made up of 14 amino acids. Germline CDR1 LNHNV, CDR2 YYDKDF (reference sequence). CDR3 nucleotides: TGTGCCACCAGCAGAGACCTTTCGGGGGGCTTCCATGACTTC. Amino acid sequence: CATSRDLSGGFHDF. Combining the CDR3 with reference TRBV15 and TRBJ2-7 gives the whole variable domain DAMVIQNPRYQVTQFGKPVTLSCSQTLNHNVMYWYQQKSSQAPKLLFHYYDKDFNNEADTPDNFQSRRPNTSFCFLDIRSPGLGDTAMYLCATSRDLSGGFHDFGPGTRLTVT.

The chain employs TRBV12-2 and TRBJ1-1; the listed D gene, TRBD1, was not tested against the DNA. TRBV12-2 is designated a pseudogene. This CDR3 comprises 16 residues. The CDR3 loop reads CASRLSYTLRQKINFF. In DNA, the CDR3 is TGTGCAAGTCGCTTAAGTTATACTCTTCGACAGAAAATCAACTTCTTT.

Comment on this clone: This CDR3 is also generated by other DNA sequences in the sample. The chain has TRBV7-9 and TRBJ2-7; D remains unclear. Germline CDR1 is SEHNR and CDR2 is FQNEAQ (reference sequence). V was cut by 2 bases and J by 3 bases, with 2 bases left in between. The CDR3 totals 11 residues. CDR3 region: CASSLNYEQYF. The CDR3 DNA sequence: TGTGCCAGCAGCTTAAACTACGAGCAGTACTTC.

The genes are TRBV3-1 (or the pseudogene TRBV3-2) and TRBJ2-7; no clear D gene. The CDR3 is made up of 12 amino acids. V lost 4 bases to trimming and J lost 7 bases, with 11 bases between them. The germline V gene encodes CDR1 LGHDT and CDR2 YNNKEL (reference sequence). CDR3 coding DNA: TGTGCCAGCAGCCTCCAGGTAGGGGAGCAGTACTTC. Residues: CASSLQVGEQYF.

The chain carries TRBV7-9 and TRBJ1-2, with D maybe TRBD1 (5 bases). The CDR3 runs to 15 residues. V dropped 4 bases and J dropped 0 bases, with 12 bases sitting between them. The germline V gene encodes CDR1 SEHNR and CDR2 FQNEAQ (reference sequence). Written as DNA, the CDR3 is TGTGCCAGCAGCTCCAGGCAGGGATCTAACTATGGCTACACCTTC. Translated: CASSSRQGSNYGYTF.

The J gene is TRBJ2-2, the V gene TRBV3-1 (or the pseudogene TRBV3-2), with TRBD2 matching 8 bases. Trimming cost V 5 bases and J 4 bases; bases outside gene matches: 3. The CDR3 totals 14 residues. The V gene's germline CDR1 is LGHDT and CDR2 YNNKEL (reference sequence). The CDR3 nucleotides read TGTGCCAGCAGCGTTACTAGCGGCACCGGGGAGCTGTTTTTT. It is translated as CASSVTSGTGELFF.

Concerning this clone itself: The junction does not match germline at one end; this may be a read error. This chain links TRBV7-7 with TRBJ2-5; possibly TRBD1 for D (5 bases). Germline CDR1 is SSHAT and CDR2 is FNYEAQ (reference sequence). CDR3 length: 14 residues. The CDR3 coding sequence is TGTGCTAGCAGTTTAGTCCGAAGGGGAGAGACCCAGTACTTC. Its translation: CASSLVRRGETQYF.

This chain joins TRBV5-1 and TRBJ2-7; 7 bases agree with TRBD1. This CDR3 comprises 14 residues. V lost 4 bases, J lost 4 bases, and 8 bases stayed unmatched. Germline V gene data show CDR1 as SGHRS and CDR2 as YFSETQ. CDR3 sequence: CASSPSTGAYEQYF. CDR3 nucleotide sequence: TGCGCCAGCAGCCCTTCCACAGGGGCTTACGAGCAGTACTTC. Variable domain in full (rest from reference TRBV5-1 and TRBJ2-7): KAGVTQTPRYLIKTRGQQVTLSCSPISGHRSVSWYQQTPGQGLQFLFEYFSETQRNKGNFPGRFSGRQFSNSRSEMNVSTLELGDSALYLCASSPSTGAYEQYFGPGTRLTVT.

V gene TRBV20-1 combines with J gene TRBJ2-3, with 7 nucleotides matching TRBD1. The CDR3 runs 15 residues. After removal of 3 bases from V and 2 bases from J, the junction contained 8 bases not matched to a gene. Germline assignment: CDR1 DFQATT and CDR2 SNEGSKA (reference sequence). The CDR3 nucleotides are TGCAGTGCTAGTAGCTTCAGGGGGTCCACAGATACGCAGTATTTT. As protein: CSASSFRGSTDTQYF.

The chain uses TRBV29-1 and TRBJ1-2; 7 bases map to TRBD1. The CDR3 spans 11 residues. V lost 6 bases to trimming and J lost 5 bases; unmatched junction nucleotides: 3. Germline loops: CDR1 SQVTM, CDR2 ANQGSEA. CDR3: CSVPRGYGYTF. The CDR3 nucleotides are TGCAGCGTCCCCAGGGGGTATGGCTACACCTTC.